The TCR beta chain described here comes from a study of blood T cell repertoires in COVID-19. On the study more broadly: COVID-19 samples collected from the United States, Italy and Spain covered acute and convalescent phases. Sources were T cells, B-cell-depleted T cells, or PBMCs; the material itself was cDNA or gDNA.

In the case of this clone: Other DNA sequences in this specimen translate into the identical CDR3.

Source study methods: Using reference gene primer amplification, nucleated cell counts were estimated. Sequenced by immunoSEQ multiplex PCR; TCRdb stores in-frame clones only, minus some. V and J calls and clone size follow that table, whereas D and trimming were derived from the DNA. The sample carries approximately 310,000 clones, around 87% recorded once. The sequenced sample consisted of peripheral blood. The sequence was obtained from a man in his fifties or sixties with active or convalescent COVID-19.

The CDR3 here is CATSRDRETEAFF. The CDR3 DNA follows: TGTGCCACCAGCAGAGATCGGGAGACTGAAGCTTTCTTT. The chain links TRBV15 to TRBJ1-1; no definite D call. The CDR3 totals 13 residues. Germline V gene sequence: CDR1 LNHNV, CDR2 YYDKDF (reference sequence). V was clipped by 0 bases and J by 5 bases, with 7 bases between them.